A selection of T cell receptor beta chains follows, all from one sample in a study of regulatory T cells in long-lasting Graves disease. TCRdb passed the multiplex PCR reads through MiXCR, listing each CDR3 protein once. The sample yields roughly 420,000 distinct CDR3 sequences, 15% to 19% seen once. Sequenced material: peripheral blood mononuclear cells (PBMCs), taken at new diagnosis, from a patient treated with antithyroid drugs. The source of these receptors is a female donor with Graves disease. CDR3s include the opening cysteine and the closing phenylalanine or tryptophan. D genes are given only for firm matches. Some rows have no size entry. The others give once, few or many, or a class for an expanded clone.

>many|.|TRBV30|TRBJ1-1
TGTGCCTGGTTCCGGGCGAATCAGGAGAAACCTGAAGCTTTCTTT
CAWFRANQEKPEAFF
>many|TRBD2|TRBV20-1|TRBJ2-7
TGCAGTGCTAGAGGACTAGCGGGGGCCCCTTACGAGCAGTACTTC
CSARGLAGAPYEQYF
>few|TRBD2|TRBV20-1|TRBJ2-7
TGCAGTGCTAGAGGTCCTTCTAGCGGGAGCGAGCAGTACTTC
CSARGPSSGSEQYF
>.|.|TRBV6-1|TRBJ1-4
TGTGCCAGCAGAACAGGGTGGGGACTGTTTTTT
CASRTGWGLFF
>many|.|TRBV28|TRBJ2-4
TGTGCCAGCAGTTTAAGTTTGAGGTGGCTAGCTGGCATTCAGTACTTC
CASSLSLRWLAGIQYF
>few|.|TRBV12-3/TRBV12-4|TRBJ1-2
TGTGCCAGCAGCTCGGGACTAGGAAACTATGGCTACACCTTC
CASSSGLGNYGYTF
>many|.|TRBV18|TRBJ2-3
TGTGCCAGCTCACCACAATCAGATACGCAGTATTTT
CASSPQSDTQYF
>.|TRBD2|TRBV12-3/TRBV12-4|TRBJ2-1
TGTGCCAGCACCTGGACTAGCGGGGGCTCCTACAATGAGCAGTTCTTC
CASTWTSGGSYNEQFF
>few|.|TRBV29-1|TRBJ2-2
TGCAGCGTTGAAGCCGGGGAGCTGTTTTTT
CSVEAGELFF
>many|TRBD1|TRBV27|TRBJ1-1
TGTGCCAGCAGTTTAAGGACAGGGGCTGCCCCCGACACTGAAGCTTTCTTT
CASSLRTGAAPDTEAFF
>.|TRBD2|TRBV13|TRBJ2-1
TGTGCCACCCACGAAGCTAGCGGGACGGAAGAGCAGTTCTTC
CATHEASGTEEQFF
>many|TRBD2|TRBV30|TRBJ2-3
TGTGCCTGGAGTGCCGGGAGGGAGGGCCCAGATACGCAGTATTTT
CAWSAGREGPDTQYF
>few|.|TRBV25-1|TRBJ2-5
TGTGCCAGCAGTGCCCAGGGGACTTATTTGTACCAAGAGACCCAGTACTTC
CASSAQGTYLYQETQYF
>many|.|TRBV28|TRBJ1-2
TGTGCCACCAACGACGGAAGGGAGGATGGCTACACCTTC
CATNDGREDGYTF
>few|TRBD1|TRBV9|TRBJ1-2
TGTGCCAGCAGCGCCGGACAGGGCACTAACTATGGCTACACCTTC
CASSAGQGTNYGYTF
>many|TRBD1|TRBV5-1|TRBJ2-3
TGCGCCAGCAGCCTGGGTTTCTCCGGGACAGGGTCGGCAGATACGCAGTATTTT
CASSLGFSGTGSADTQYF
>.|TRBD2|TRBV25-1|TRBJ2-1
TGTGCCTGCAGTGATCCCGGGACTACCAATGAGCAGTTCTTC
CACSDPGTTNEQFF
>many|TRBD1|TRBV30|TRBJ2-3
TGTGCCTGGAGTAGAGGGACAGGGGAAGATACGCAGTATTTT
CAWSRGTGEDTQYF
>.|.|TRBV6-1|TRBJ2-6
TGTGCCAGCAGTGACCTTGACAGATTTAGCTCTGGGGCCAACGTCCTGACTTTC
CASSDLDRFSSGANVLTF
>.|TRBD1|TRBV30|TRBJ1-4
TGTGTCGGCCGTAACAGGGGAGACGAAAAACTGTTTTTT
CVGRNRGDEKLFF
>many|TRBD2|TRBV2|TRBJ2-1
TGTGCCAGCAGGACTAGCGGGGCTTTGACTGAGCAGTTCTTC
CASRTSGALTEQFF
>many|TRBD1|TRBV3-1|TRBJ1-4
TGTGCCAGCAGCCCAGGGGGAAATGAAAAACTGTTTTTT
CASSPGGNEKLFF
>many|.|TRBV10-1|TRBJ1-4
TGCGCCAGCTTTACCCCAAGTAATGAAAAACTGTTTTTT
CASFTPSNEKLFF
>many|.|TRBV6-1|TRBJ1-5
TGTGCCAGCAGTGCCCCGGGGAGGCCCCAGCATTTT
CASSAPGRPQHF
>.|.|TRBV30|TRBJ2-4
TGTGCCTGGAGAGGGAAAGAACAGGGAAACATTCAGTACTTC
CAWRGKEQGNIQYF
>many|TRBD1|TRBV6-2/TRBV6-3|TRBJ1-5
TGTGCCAGCAGTTACTCGGTAACAGGGGTCAATCAGCCCCAGCATTTT
CASSYSVTGVNQPQHF
>many|TRBD2|TRBV2|TRBJ2-2
TGTGCCAGCGGAACTAGCGGGAGGGACGGTTTCGCGAACACCGGGGAGCTGTTTTTT
CASGTSGRDGFANTGELFF